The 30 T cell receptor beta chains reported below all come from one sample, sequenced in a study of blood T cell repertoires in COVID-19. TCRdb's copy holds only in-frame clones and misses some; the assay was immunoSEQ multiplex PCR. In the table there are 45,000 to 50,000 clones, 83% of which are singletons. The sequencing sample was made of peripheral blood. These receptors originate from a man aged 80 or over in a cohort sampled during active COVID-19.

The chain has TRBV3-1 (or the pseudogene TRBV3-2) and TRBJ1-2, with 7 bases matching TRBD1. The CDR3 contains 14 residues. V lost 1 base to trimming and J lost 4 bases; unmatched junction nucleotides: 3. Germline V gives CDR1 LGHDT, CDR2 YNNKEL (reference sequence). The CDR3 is CASSQGQGTYGYTF. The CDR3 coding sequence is TGTGCCAGCAGCCAAGGACAGGGAACCTATGGCTACACCTTC.

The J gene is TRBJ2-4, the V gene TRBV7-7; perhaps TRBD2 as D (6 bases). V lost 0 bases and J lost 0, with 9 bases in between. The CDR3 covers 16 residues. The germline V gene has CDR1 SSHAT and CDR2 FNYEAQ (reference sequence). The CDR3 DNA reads TGTGCCAGCAGCTTAGCTGGGGGACTAGCCAAAAACATTCAGTACTTC. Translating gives CASSLAGGLAKNIQYF. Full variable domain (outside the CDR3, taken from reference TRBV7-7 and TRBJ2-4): GAGVSQSPRYKVTKRGQDVTLRCDPISSHATLYWYQQALGQGPEFLTYFNYEAQPDKSGLPSDRFSAERPEGSISTLTIQRTEQRDSAMYRCASSLAGGLAKNIQYFGAGTRLSVL.

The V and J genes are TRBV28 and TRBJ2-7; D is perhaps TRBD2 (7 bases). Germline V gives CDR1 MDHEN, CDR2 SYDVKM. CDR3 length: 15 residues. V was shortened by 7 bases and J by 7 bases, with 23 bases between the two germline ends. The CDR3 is CASITYWGGGEEQYF. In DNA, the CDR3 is TGTGCCAGCATTACCTACTGGGGAGGGGGTGAGGAGCAGTACTTC. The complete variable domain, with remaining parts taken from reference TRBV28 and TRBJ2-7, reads DVKVTQSSRYLVKRTGEKVFLECVQDMDHENMFWYRQDPGLGLRLIYFSYDVKMKEKGDIPEGYSVSREKKERFSLILESASTNQTSMYLCASITYWGGGEEQYFGPGTRLTVT.

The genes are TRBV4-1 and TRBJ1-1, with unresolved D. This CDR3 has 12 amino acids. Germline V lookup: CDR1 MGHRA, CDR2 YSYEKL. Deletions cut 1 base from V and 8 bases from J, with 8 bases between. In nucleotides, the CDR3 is TGCGCCAGCAGCCAAGTTGAGGGAGAAGCTTTCTTT. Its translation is CASSQVEGEAFF.

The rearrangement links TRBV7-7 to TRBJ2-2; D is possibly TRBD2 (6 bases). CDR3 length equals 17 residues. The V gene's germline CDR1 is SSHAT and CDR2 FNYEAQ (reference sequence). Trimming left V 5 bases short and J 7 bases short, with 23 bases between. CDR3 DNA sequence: TGTGCCAGCAGCCCCAGGGCGGGGTCCCTGGGGATCGGGGAGCTGTTTTTT. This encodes CASSPRAGSLGIGELFF.

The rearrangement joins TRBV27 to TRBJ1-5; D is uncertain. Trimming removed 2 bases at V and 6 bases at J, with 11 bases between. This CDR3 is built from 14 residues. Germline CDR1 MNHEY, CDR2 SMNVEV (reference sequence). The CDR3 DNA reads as TGTGCCAGCAGTTTAGGGCGAGGGAGTCAGCCCCAGCATTTT. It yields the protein CASSLGRGSQPQHF.

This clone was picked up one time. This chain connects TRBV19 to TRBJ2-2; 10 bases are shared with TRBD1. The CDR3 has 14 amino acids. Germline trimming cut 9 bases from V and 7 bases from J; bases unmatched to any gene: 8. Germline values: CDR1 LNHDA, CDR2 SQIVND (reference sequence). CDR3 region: CASRDRGVGGELFF. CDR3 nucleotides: TGTGCCAGCCGGGACAGGGGTGTGGGCGGGGAGCTGTTTTTT.

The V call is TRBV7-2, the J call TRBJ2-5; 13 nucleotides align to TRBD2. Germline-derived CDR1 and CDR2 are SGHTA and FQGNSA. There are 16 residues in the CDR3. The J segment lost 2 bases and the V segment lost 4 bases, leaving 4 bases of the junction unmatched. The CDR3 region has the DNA TGTGCCAGCAGCTCGCGACTAGCGGGAGGTCAAGAGACCCAGTACTTC. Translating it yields CASSSRLAGGQETQYF.

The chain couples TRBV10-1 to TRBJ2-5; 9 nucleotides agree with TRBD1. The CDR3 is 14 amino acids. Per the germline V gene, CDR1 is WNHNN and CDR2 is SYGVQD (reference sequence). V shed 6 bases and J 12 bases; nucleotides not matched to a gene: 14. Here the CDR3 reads CASRIRYQGQGEYF. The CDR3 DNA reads TGCGCCAGCAGGATCAGATATCAGGGACAGGGAGAGTACTTC.

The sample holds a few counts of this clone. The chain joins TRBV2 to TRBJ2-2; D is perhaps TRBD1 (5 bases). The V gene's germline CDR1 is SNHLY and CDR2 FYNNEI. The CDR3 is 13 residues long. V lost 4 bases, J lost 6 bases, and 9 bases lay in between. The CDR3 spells CASSGVGAGELFF. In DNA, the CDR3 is TGTGCCAGCAGTGGAGTAGGGGCCGGGGAGCTGTTTTTT.

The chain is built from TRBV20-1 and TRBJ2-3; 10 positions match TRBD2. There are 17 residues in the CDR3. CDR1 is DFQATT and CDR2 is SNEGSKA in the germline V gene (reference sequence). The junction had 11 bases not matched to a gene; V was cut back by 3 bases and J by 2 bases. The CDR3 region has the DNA TGCAGTGCTAGTGGGGAGTGGACTAGCGGTGCCACAGATACGCAGTATTTT. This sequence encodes CSASGEWTSGATDTQYF.

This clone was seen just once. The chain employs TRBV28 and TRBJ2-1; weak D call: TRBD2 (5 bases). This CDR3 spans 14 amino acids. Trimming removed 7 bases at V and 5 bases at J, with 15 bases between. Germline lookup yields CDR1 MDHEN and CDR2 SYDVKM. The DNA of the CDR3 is TGTGCCAGCAATGGAGGCCTTAACCACAATGAGCAGTTCTTC. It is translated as CASNGGLNHNEQFF.

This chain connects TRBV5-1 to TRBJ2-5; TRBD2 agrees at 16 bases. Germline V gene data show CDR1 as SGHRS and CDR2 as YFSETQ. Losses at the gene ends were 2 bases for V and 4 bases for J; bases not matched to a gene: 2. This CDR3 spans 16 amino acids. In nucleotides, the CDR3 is TGCGCCAGCAGCTTTGGGACTAGCGGGAGGGGAGAGACCCAGTACTTC. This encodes CASSFGTSGRGETQYF.

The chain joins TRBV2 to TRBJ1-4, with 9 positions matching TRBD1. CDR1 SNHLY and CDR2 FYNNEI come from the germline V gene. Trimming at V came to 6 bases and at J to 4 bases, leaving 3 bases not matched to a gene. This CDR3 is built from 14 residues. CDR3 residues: CASRETGGNEKLFF. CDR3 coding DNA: TGTGCCAGCAGGGAGACAGGGGGTAATGAAAAACTGTTTTTT.

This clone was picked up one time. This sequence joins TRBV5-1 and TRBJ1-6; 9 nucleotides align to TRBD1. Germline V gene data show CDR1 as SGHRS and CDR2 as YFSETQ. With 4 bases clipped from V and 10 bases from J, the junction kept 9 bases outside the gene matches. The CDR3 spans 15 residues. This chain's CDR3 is CASSTGGQGGSPLHF. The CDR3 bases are TGCGCCAGCAGCACCGGGGGACAGGGAGGGTCACCCCTCCACTTT.

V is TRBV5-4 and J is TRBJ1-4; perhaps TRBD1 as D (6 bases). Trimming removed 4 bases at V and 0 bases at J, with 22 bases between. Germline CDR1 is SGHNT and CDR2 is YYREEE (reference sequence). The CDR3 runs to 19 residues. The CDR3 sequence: CASSRRGGTFSATNEKLFF. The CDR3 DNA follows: TGTGCCAGCAGCCGCCGGGGGGGCACATTTTCCGCAACTAATGAAAAACTGTTTTTT.

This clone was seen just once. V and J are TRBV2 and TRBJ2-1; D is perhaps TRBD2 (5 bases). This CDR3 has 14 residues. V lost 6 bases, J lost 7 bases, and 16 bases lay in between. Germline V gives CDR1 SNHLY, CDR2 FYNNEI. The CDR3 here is CASSPGKPGNEQFF. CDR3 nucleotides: TGTGCCAGCAGCCCGGGAAAACCGGGTAATGAGCAGTTCTTC.

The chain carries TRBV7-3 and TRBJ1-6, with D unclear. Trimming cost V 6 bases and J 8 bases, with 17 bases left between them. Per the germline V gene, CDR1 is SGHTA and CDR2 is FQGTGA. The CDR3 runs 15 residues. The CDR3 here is CASSQGPGGDSPLHF. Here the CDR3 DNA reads TGTGCCAGCAGTCAAGGACCAGGAGGCGATTCACCCCTCCACTTT. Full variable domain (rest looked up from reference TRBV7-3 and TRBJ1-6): GAGVSQTPSNKVTEKGKYVELRCDPISGHTALYWYRQSLGQGPEFLIYFQGTGAADDSGLPNDRFFAVRPEGSVSTLKIQRTERGDSAVYLCASSQGPGGDSPLHFGNGTRLTVT.

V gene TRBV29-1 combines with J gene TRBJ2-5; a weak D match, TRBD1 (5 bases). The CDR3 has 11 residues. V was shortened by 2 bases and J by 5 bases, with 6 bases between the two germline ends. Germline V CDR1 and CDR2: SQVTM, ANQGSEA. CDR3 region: CSVEYRETQYF. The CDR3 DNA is TGCAGCGTTGAATACAGGGAGACCCAGTACTTC.

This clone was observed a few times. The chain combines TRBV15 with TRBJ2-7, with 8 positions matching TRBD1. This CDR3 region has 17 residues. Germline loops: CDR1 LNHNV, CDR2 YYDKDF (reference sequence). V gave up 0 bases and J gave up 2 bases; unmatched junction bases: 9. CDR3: CATSRDHWGQAPYEQYF. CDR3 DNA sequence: TGTGCCACCAGCAGAGATCACTGGGGACAGGCCCCCTACGAGCAGTACTTC.

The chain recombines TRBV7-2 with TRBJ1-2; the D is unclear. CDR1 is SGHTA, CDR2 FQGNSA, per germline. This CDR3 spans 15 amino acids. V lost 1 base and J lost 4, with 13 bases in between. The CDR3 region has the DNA TGTGCCAGCAGCTTAGTGGGCACAGACCGCTATGGCTACACCTTC. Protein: CASSLVGTDRYGYTF.

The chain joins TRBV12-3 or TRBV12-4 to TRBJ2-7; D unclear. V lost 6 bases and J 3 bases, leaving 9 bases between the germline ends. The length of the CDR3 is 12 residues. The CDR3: CASRAQYYEQYF. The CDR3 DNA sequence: TGTGCCAGCAGGGCCCAGTACTACGAGCAGTACTTC.

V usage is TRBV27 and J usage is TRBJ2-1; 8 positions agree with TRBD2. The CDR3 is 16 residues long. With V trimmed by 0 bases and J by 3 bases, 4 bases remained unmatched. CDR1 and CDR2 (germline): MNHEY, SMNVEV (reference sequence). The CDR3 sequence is CASSLSGGGGYNEQFF. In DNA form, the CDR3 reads TGTGCCAGCAGTTTATCCGGGGGGGGCGGCTACAATGAGCAGTTCTTC.

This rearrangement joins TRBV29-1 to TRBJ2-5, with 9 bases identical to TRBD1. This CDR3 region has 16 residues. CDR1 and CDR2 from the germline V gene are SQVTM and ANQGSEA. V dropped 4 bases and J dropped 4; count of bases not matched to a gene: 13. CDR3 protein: CSVAFVQGARRETQYF. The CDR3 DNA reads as TGCAGCGTTGCATTCGTACAGGGGGCGAGACGAGAGACCCAGTACTTC.

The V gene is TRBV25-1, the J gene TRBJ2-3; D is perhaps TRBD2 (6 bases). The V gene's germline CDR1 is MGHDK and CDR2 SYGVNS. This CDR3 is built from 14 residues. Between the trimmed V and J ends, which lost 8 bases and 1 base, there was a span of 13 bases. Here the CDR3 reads CASRRGSGTDTQYF. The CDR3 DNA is TGTGCCAGCCGACGGGGGTCGGGCACAGATACGCAGTATTTT.

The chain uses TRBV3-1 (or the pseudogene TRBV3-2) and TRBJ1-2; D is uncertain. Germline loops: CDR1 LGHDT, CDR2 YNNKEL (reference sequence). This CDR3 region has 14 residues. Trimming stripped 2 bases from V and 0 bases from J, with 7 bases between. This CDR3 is CASSQYGTNYGYTF. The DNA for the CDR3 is TGTGCCAGCAGCCAATACGGGACTAACTATGGCTACACCTTC.

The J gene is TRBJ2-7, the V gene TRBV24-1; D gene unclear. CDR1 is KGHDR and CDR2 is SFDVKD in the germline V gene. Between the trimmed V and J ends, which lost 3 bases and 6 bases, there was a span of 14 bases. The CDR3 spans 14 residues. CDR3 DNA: TGTGCCACCAGTGATCCCACCACCCCGAGCGAGCAGTACTTC. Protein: CATSDPTTPSEQYF.

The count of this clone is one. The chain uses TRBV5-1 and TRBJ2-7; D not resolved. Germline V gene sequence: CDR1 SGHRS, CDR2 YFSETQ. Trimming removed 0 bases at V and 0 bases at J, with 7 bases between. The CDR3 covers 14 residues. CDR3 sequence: CASSLAGSSYEQYF. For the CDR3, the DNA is TGCGCCAGCAGCTTGGCAGGAAGCTCCTACGAGCAGTACTTC.

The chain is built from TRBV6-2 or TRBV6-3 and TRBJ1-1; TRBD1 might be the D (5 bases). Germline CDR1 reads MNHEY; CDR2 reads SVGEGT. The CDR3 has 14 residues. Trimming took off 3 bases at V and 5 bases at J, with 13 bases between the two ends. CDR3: CASSYRGGRTEAFF. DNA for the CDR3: TGTGCCAGCAGTTATCGGGGGGGAAGGACTGAAGCTTTCTTT.

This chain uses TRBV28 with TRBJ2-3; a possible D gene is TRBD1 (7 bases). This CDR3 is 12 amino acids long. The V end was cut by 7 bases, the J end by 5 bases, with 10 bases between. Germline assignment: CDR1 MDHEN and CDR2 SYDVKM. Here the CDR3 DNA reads TGTGCCAGCACAGGGGGGCGAGATACGCAGTATTTT. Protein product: CASTGGRDTQYF.